Here is one TCR beta chain with its context. Its binding antigen is unknown. The record has no base qualities; no much larger clone is one base away. This sample is part of a study of T-cell reconstitution after alpha-beta-depleted transplantation in children (dated by TCRdb to the mid-2010s). Study-wide context: The study quantitatively tracked T-cell immune reconstitution after TCRalphabeta/CD19-depleted allogeneic hematopoietic cell transplantation in children using TCR repertoire profiling. Beyond this particular receptor, the publication reports: About two months after transplant, the apparently early recovery of alphabetaT-cell counts reportedly depended on just several hundred clones that had expanded rapidly and came from non-depleted graft cells. The frequencies of hyperexpanded clones fell over the following months, and after one year, T-cell counts and TCRbeta diversity were mostly attributed to newly produced T cells. In some patients, the high TCRbeta diversity seen at day 60 was put down to recipient T cells and intrathymic progenitors that had survived conditioning.

The treatment or condition label of this sample denotes: allogeneic hematopoietic cell transplantation with graft depleted of TCRalphabeta T cells and CD19 B cells. Transplant recipients were children who received TCRalphabeta/CD19-depleted allogeneic hematopoietic cell grafts. The library was obtained by PCR. Sequencing used an Illumina HiSeq 2500. TCR libraries were prepared with molecular barcoding, using unique molecular identifiers to normalize TCRbeta repertoire quantification. TCRdb trimmed the raw reads at Q25, called clones with MiXCR and kept productive beta chains. Each CDR3 protein appears once, grouped with its most common genes and DNA. This sample comprises approximately 290,000 distinct CDR3 sequences, roughly 11% of them detected only once. The ten largest clones take up roughly a quarter of the sample. The germline ends are 10 bases apart after V is trimmed by 1 base and J by 1 base. Its CDR3 holds 15 amino acids, cysteine through phenylalanine. Only the CDR3 portion is preserved as DNA: 45 bases, with reading frame beginning at the first base. CDR1 SGHDT and CDR2 YYEEEE were looked up in the germline V gene.

The V and J genes are TRBV5-6 and TRBJ2-3; confidence is insufficient to name the D gene. This TCR came from a male patient between 2 and 10 years old who had a stem cell transplant for chronic granulomatous disease, so the T cells may come from the graft donor. The source was peripheral blood, collected 180 days after TCRalphabeta/CD19-depleted stem cell transplant. The sequenced DNA is TGTGCCAGCAGCTTGTTCGGTCCAGGCACAGATACGCAGTATTTT. Translated, it gives CASSLFGPGTDTQYF.